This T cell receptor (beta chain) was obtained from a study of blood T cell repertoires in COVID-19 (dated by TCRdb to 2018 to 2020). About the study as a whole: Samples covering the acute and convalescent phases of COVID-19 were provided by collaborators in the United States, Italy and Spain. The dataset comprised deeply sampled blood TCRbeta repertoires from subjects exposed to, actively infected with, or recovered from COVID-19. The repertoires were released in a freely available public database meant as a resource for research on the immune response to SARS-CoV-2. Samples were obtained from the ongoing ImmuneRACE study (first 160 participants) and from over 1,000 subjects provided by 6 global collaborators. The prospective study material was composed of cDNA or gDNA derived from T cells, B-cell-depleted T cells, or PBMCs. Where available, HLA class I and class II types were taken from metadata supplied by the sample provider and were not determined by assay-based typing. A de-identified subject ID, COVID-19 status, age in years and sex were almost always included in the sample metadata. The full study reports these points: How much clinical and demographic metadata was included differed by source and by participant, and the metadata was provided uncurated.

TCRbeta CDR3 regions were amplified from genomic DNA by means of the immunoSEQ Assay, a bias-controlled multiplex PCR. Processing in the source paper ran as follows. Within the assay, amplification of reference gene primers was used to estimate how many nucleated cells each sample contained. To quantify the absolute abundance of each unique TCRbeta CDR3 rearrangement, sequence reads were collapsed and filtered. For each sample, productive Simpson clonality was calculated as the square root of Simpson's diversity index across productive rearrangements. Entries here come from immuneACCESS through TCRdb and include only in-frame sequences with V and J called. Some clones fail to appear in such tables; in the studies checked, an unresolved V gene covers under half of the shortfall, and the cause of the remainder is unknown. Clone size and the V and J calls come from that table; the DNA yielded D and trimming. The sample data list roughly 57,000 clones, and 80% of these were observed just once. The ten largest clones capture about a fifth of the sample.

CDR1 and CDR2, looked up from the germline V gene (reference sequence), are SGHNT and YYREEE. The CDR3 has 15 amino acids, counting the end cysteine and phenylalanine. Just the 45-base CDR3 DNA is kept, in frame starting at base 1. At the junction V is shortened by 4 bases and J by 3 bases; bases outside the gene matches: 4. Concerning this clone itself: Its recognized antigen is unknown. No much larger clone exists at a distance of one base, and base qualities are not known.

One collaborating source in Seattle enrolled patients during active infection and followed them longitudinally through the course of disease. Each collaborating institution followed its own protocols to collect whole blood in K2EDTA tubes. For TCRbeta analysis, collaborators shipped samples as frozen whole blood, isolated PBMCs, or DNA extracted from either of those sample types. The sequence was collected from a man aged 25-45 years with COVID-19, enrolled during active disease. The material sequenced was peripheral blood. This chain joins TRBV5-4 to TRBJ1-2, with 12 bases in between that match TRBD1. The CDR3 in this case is CASSAGTGGDYGYTF. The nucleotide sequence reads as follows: TGTGCCAGCAGCGCTGGGACAGGGGGCGACTATGGCTACACCTTC.